One sample yielded the 10 T cell receptor beta chains listed below, sequenced in a study of CD8 T cells in Susac syndrome. An amount of RNA that ranged from about 0.45 to 1 ug was reverse transcribed with random hexamers. TCRdb redid the calling of the immunoSEQ multiplex PCR reads with MiXCR, one entry per CDR3 protein. In the table there are around 280,000 distinct CDR3 sequences, roughly 81% of which are singletons. Input material: CD8+ T cells from PBMCs. Every receptor here comes from a human donor with multiple sclerosis.

The V and J genes are TRBV12-3 or TRBV12-4 and TRBJ2-7; D perhaps matches TRBD2 (6 bases). V was clipped by 6 bases and J by 4 bases, with 16 bases between them. CDR3 length: 14 residues. The CDR3: CASRSGTEGYEQYF. CDR3 coding DNA: TGTGCCAGCAGATCCGGGACGGAGGGATACGAGCAGTACTTC.

The chain employs TRBV12-3 or TRBV12-4 and TRBJ2-5; TRBD1 is a possible D gene (5 bases). Trimming pared 2 bases from V and 5 bases from J, leaving 15 bases between. CDR3 length: 15 amino acids. The CDR3 bases are TGTGCCAGCAGTTTACGGCTCAGGGCCGGGGAGACCCAGTACTTC. Its translation: CASSLRLRAGETQYF.

The chain joins TRBV2 to TRBJ1-5, with D possibly TRBD1 on 5 matching bases. V lost 6 bases and J 2 bases, leaving 14 bases between the germline ends. Germline assignment: CDR1 SNHLY and CDR2 FYNNEI. CDR3 length: 15 residues. Written as DNA, the CDR3 is TGTGCCAGCAGGCTAAGTTCGGGGGGCAATCAGCCCCAGCATTTT. Its protein product is CASRLSSGGNQPQHF.

The rearrangement uses TRBV28 and TRBJ2-3; 12 nucleotides match TRBD2. The J segment lost 0 bases and the V segment lost 2 bases, leaving 6 bases of the junction unmatched. This CDR3 comprises 18 residues. In germline, CDR1 is MDHEN, CDR2 SYDVKM. The CDR3 is CASSLTLAGGQSTDTQYF. The CDR3 DNA follows: TGTGCCAGCAGTTTAACGCTAGCGGGAGGGCAGAGCACAGATACGCAGTATTTT.

The gene calls are TRBV29-1 and TRBJ1-2, with D uncertain. CDR3 length equals 11 residues. CDR1 and CDR2 from the germline V gene are SQVTM and ANQGSEA. With 2 bases removed from V and 7 bases from J, the gap between germline ends came to 8 bases. The CDR3 DNA reads as TGCAGCGTTGAACAGCGGGCTGGCTACACCTTC. Its protein product is CSVEQRAGYTF.

The J gene is TRBJ2-5, the V gene TRBV12-3 or TRBV12-4, with D hard to call. The V and J ends lost 4 bases and 4 bases respectively, with 7 bases between them. The CDR3 has 12 residues. CDR3 sequence reads: CASSSAGETQYF. In nucleotides, the CDR3 is TGTGCCAGCAGTTCGGCCGGAGAGACCCAGTACTTC.

V gene TRBV9 combines with J gene TRBJ2-4; D tentatively fits TRBD1 or TRBD2 (5 bases each). Trimming took off 4 bases at V and 0 bases at J, with 11 bases between the two ends. Germline V lookup: CDR1 SGDLS, CDR2 YYNGEE. The CDR3 is made up of 15 amino acids. CDR3 sequence reads: CASSPGALAKNIQYF. In DNA form, the CDR3 reads TGTGCCAGCAGCCCCGGGGCTCTAGCCAAAAACATTCAGTACTTC.

With regard to this clonotype: The conserved phenylalanine or tryptophan is not found at the CDR3 terminus, so this likely reflects a read error. The genes are TRBV12-3 or TRBV12-4 and TRBJ2-1; TRBD2 matches at 8 bases. The J segment lost 6 bases and the V segment lost 4 bases, leaving 11 bases of the junction unmatched. The CDR3 contains 16 residues. CDR3 DNA sequence: TGTGCCAGCAGTTACTGGCGTACTAGCGGAGTCAATGAGCAGTTCTAC. Its translation: CASSYWRTSGVNEQFY.

The V and J genes are TRBV5-1 and TRBJ2-7; 9 bases map to TRBD1. From germline, CDR1 is SGHRS and CDR2 YFSETQ. The CDR3 length is 13 residues. V trimming: 4 bases; J trimming: 6 bases; junction bases outside the gene matches: 5. CDR3 nucleotide sequence: TGCGCCAGCAGCCCAGGACAGGGGCTCGAGCAGTACTTC. It codes for CASSPGQGLEQYF.

The chain combines TRBV7-3 with TRBJ2-7; D is unresolved. V lost 1 base and J 0 bases, leaving 13 bases between the germline ends. Germline assignment: CDR1 SGHTA and CDR2 FQGTGA. The CDR3 extends over 16 amino acids. The CDR3 nucleotides read TGTGCCAGCAGCTTAAAAAGTCCTATAAGCTCCTACGAGCAGTACTTC. This sequence encodes CASSLKSPISSYEQYF.